Described below is a single T cell receptor beta chain sequence and its context. The same CDR3 arises from other DNA sequences in this sample as well. V lost 0 bases and J lost 7; bases outside the gene matches: 9. Per the germline V gene, CDR1 is SGDLS and CDR2 is YYNGEE. There are 16 residues in the CDR3. The sample comes from a study of blood T cell repertoires in COVID-19. Assay: immunoSEQ multiplex PCR; the TCRdb copy retains only in-frame clones and omits some. The data hold fewer than 80,000 clones, with 73% observed a single time. The sequence came from a man aged 55-75 years with acute or convalescent COVID-19. The gene calls are TRBV9 and TRBJ2-2; 7 bases line up with TRBD1. Sequences were obtained from peripheral blood. The CDR3 DNA sequence: TGTGCCAGCAGCGTAGATCAGGGGGAGTACGGCGGGGAGCTGTTTTTT. It encodes CASSVDQGEYGGELFF.